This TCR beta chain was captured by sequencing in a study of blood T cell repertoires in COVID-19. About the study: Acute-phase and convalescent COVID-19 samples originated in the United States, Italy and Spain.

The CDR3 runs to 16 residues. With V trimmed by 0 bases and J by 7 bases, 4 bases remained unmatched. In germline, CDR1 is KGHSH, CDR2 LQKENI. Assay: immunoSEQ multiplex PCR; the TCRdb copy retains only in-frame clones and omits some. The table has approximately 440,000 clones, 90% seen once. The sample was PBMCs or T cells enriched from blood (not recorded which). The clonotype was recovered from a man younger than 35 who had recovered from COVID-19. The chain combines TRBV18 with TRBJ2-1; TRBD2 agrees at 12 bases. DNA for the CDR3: TGTGCCAGCTCACCACCAACTAGCGGGAGGCGGAATGAGCAGTTCTTC. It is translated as CASSPPTSGRRNEQFF. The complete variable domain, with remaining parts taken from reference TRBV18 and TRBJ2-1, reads NAGVMQNPRHLVRRRGQEARLRCSPMKGHSHVYWYRQLPEEGLKFMVYLQKENIIDESGMPKERFSAEFPKEGPSILRIQQVVRGDSAAYFCASSPPTSGRRNEQFFGPGTRLTVL.